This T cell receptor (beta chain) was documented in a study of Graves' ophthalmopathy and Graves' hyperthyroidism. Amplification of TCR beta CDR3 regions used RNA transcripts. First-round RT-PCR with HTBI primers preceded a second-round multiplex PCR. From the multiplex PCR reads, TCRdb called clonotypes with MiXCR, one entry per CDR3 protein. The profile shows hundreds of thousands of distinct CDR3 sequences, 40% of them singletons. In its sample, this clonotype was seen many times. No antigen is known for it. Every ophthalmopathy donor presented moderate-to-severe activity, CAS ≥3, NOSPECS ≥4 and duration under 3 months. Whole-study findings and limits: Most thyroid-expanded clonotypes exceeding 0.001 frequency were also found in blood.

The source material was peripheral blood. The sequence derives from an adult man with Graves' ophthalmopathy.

CDR3 amino acids: CAISESGKGNQPQHF. CDR3 DNA: TGTGCCATCAGTGAGTCAGGGAAAGGGAATCAGCCCCAGCATTTT. This chain uses TRBV10-3 with TRBJ1-5; D is unresolved. The V end lost 0 bases, the J end lost 4 bases, and 10 bases lay between the germline ends. The CDR3 is 15 amino acids. The V gene's germline CDR1 is ENHRY and CDR2 SYGVKD.